The 14 T cell receptor beta chains below all came from one sample that was sequenced in a study of cytomegalovirus exposure and HLA in healthy donors. Amplification used 60 Vbeta primers and 13 Jbeta primers. Data came from immunoSEQ multiplex PCR; TCRdb stores just in-frame clones and leaves some out. Of 150,000 to 200,000 clones listed, around 81% are singletons. Material: PBMCs. The receptors here all came from a woman aged 18-35 years in good health and CMV-seropositive.

This clone has just one count. V is TRBV5-1 and J is TRBJ2-7, with 9 bases identical to TRBD2. Germline V gene data show CDR1 as SGHRS and CDR2 as YFSETQ. The CDR3 has 17 residues. V dropped 1 base and J dropped 1; count of bases not matched to a gene: 9. CDR3 in DNA: TGCGCCAGCAGCTTGTTCCGGGAAGGACTAGCGTCCTACGAGCAGTACTTC. Amino acid sequence: CASSLFREGLASYEQYF.

The V and J genes are TRBV19 and TRBJ2-7, with unresolved D. This CDR3 region has 12 residues. The V and J ends lost 3 bases and 3 bases respectively, with 6 bases between them. CDR1 LNHDA and CDR2 SQIVND come from the germline V gene (reference sequence). The CDR3 protein is CASSISDYEQYF. DNA of the CDR3: TGTGCCAGTAGTATCAGCGACTACGAGCAGTACTTC. Together with reference TRBV19 and TRBJ2-7, the CDR3 gives the full variable domain: DGGITQSPKYLFRKEGQNVTLSCEQNLNHDAMYWYRQDPGQGLRLIYYSQIVNDFQKGDIAEGYSVSREKKESFPLTVTSAQKNPTAFYLCASSISDYEQYFGPGTRLTVT.

This chain uses TRBV11-2 with TRBJ2-3, with a weak D call TRBD1 (7 bases). The germline V and J ends were trimmed by 1 base and 1 base, with 12 bases remaining between them. CDR1 is SGHAT, CDR2 FQNNGV, per germline. The CDR3 contains 16 residues. CDR3 amino acids: CASSLGRGLGTDTQYF. The CDR3 nucleotides are TGTGCCAGCAGCTTAGGGAGGGGGCTGGGCACAGATACGCAGTATTTT.

This clone was detected once. The J gene is TRBJ1-2, the V gene TRBV7-2; TRBD1 might be the D (5 bases). CDR3 length: 15 amino acids. Germline lookup yields CDR1 SGHTA and CDR2 FQGNSA. Trimming removed 1 base at V and 8 bases at J, with 17 bases between. The CDR3 loop is CASSLVAREKGGYTF. CDR3 sequence (DNA): TGTGCCAGCAGCTTAGTGGCCAGAGAAAAGGGGGGCTACACCTTC.

The genes are TRBV30 and TRBJ2-4; a weak D match, TRBD1 (5 bases). The V gene lost 3 bases and the J gene lost 1 base, with 16 bases spanning the gap. Germline lookup yields CDR1 GTSNPN and CDR2 SVGIG (reference sequence). This CDR3 is built from 16 residues. In nucleotides, the CDR3 is TGTGCCTGGAGAGCCATCAGGGTGGGGGCCAAAAACATTCAGTACTTC. Its translation: CAWRAIRVGAKNIQYF.

This chain links TRBV4-2 with TRBJ2-2, with TRBD2 identical over 8 bases. This CDR3 has 18 amino acids. Per germline, CDR1 LGHNA and CDR2 YNFKEQ. V lost 3 bases and J lost 0; bases outside the gene matches: 9. CDR3 coding DNA: TGTGCCAGCAGCCAGCGCGCCGGGGGGGCCGCGAACACCGGGGAGCTGTTTTTT. Protein product: CASSQRAGGAANTGELFF.

The V call is TRBV4-1, the J call TRBJ2-2; no clear D. Germline V CDR1 and CDR2: MGHRA, YSYEKL. This CDR3 has 15 amino acids. Trimming left V 2 bases short and J 5 bases short, with 12 bases between. This CDR3 is CASSQHGKQTGELFF. CDR3 sequence (DNA): TGCGCCAGCAGCCAACATGGTAAACAAACCGGGGAGCTGTTTTTT.

The chain combines TRBV9 with TRBJ1-1, with 8 bases aligning to TRBD1. V lost 1 base and J lost 4; bases outside the gene matches: 0. This CDR3 is built from 13 residues. CDR1 SGDLS and CDR2 YYNGEE come from the germline V gene. CDR3 region: CASSVTGGTEAFF. The CDR3 nucleotides read TGTGCCAGCAGCGTAACAGGGGGCACTGAAGCTTTCTTT.

The chain joins TRBV9 to TRBJ2-3; 10 positions match TRBD2. CDR1 SGDLS and CDR2 YYNGEE come from the germline V gene. J gave up 4 bases and V 3 bases, and 5 bases lay outside the gene matches. The CDR3 is 15 amino acids. CDR3 region: CASSALAGAPDTQYF. CDR3 bases: TGTGCCAGCAGCGCCCTAGCGGGGGCCCCAGATACGCAGTATTTT.

The rearrangement joins TRBV9 to TRBJ1-1, with TRBD1 matching 8 bases. This CDR3 has 13 residues. After removal of 3 bases from V and 7 bases from J, the junction contained 5 bases not matched to a gene. CDR1 and CDR2 from the germline V gene are SGDLS and YYNGEE. In DNA, the CDR3 is TGTGCCAGCAGCGCGACAGGGGCGGGTGAAGCTTTCTTT. Residues: CASSATGAGEAFF.

The chain combines TRBV4-1 with TRBJ2-1; TRBD1 matches 9 bases. With 5 bases clipped from V and 7 bases from J, the junction kept 9 bases outside the gene matches. Germline CDR1 MGHRA, CDR2 YSYEKL. This CDR3 spans 15 amino acids. Written as DNA, the CDR3 is TGCGCCAGCAGCGACCGGGACAGGGTAAAGAATGAGCAGTTCTTC. Its translation: CASSDRDRVKNEQFF.

This chain uses TRBV4-1 with TRBJ2-1, with a tentative D call TRBD2 (6 bases). V was pared by 11 bases and J by 3 bases, with 14 bases between. Germline V CDR1 and CDR2: MGHRA, YSYEKL. The CDR3 is 13 amino acids. The DNA for the CDR3 is TGCGCCGGCTCACGGACTAACTACAATGAGCAGTTCTTC. As protein: CAGSRTNYNEQFF.

This rearrangement joins TRBV7-7 to TRBJ2-1; perhaps TRBD1 as D (6 bases). Trimming stripped 5 bases from V and 1 base from J, with 9 bases between. CDR1 SSHAT and CDR2 FNYEAQ come from the germline V gene (reference sequence). The CDR3 covers 14 residues. CDR3 sequence reads: CASSPDSSYNEQFF. The CDR3 coding sequence is TGTGCCAGCAGCCCGGACAGTTCCTACAATGAGCAGTTCTTC.

The chain couples TRBV9 to TRBJ1-4; TRBD1 matches 10 bases. The V and J ends lost 2 bases and 8 bases, in that order; junction bases with no gene match: 9. The CDR3 consists of 16 residues. CDR1 is SGDLS and CDR2 is YYNGEE in the germline V gene. This chain's CDR3 is CASSVGPGQGNEKLFF. The CDR3 region has the DNA TGTGCCAGCAGCGTCGGACCGGGACAGGGGAACGAAAAACTGTTTTTT.